This entry lists 32 T cell receptor beta chains sequenced from one sample in a study of cytomegalovirus exposure and HLA in healthy donors. The data were produced by immunoSEQ multiplex PCR, yet TCRdb's version contains in-frame clones alone and is incomplete. This table has more than 95,000 clones, roughly 95% appearing once. The sample consisted of PBMCs. These receptors were collected from a man in his late teens or twenties in good health and CMV-seronegative.

This chain uses TRBV5-4 with TRBJ1-3, with a possible D match to TRBD1 (5 bases). Germline-derived CDR1 and CDR2 are SGHNT and YYREEE (reference sequence). The CDR3 totals 15 residues. Trimming cost V 2 bases and J 0 bases, with 9 bases left between them. CDR3 amino acids: CASSFGTSSGNTIYF. The DNA of the CDR3 is TGTGCCAGCAGCTTCGGGACTAGCTCTGGAAACACCATATATTTT.

The chain has TRBV11-3 and TRBJ1-2, with D perhaps matching TRBD1 (5 bases). V lost 5 bases to trimming and J lost 7 bases, with 17 bases between them. This CDR3 is 14 amino acids long. The germline CDR1 and CDR2 sequences are SGHNT and YENEEA. The CDR3 is CASSPRTQGSGYTF. CDR3 DNA sequence: TGTGCCAGCAGCCCCCGCACCCAGGGCTCTGGCTACACCTTC.

This clone was observed once. This rearrangement joins TRBV5-4 to TRBJ2-1; weak D call: TRBD2 (6 bases). This CDR3 is built from 12 residues. The germline gives CDR1 SGHNT, CDR2 YYREEE (reference sequence). With 6 bases removed from V and 4 bases from J, the gap between germline ends came to 8 bases. CDR3 nucleotide sequence: TGTGCCAGCAATGGGGGGTACAATGAGCAGTTCTTC. Protein: CASNGGYNEQFF.

The chain uses TRBV28 and TRBJ2-5, with TRBD1 matching over 9 bases. This CDR3 comprises 18 residues. The germline gives CDR1 MDHEN, CDR2 SYDVKM. Trimming removed 4 bases from V and 5 bases from J; junction bases left unmatched: 17. The CDR3 sequence: CASSSPGQGPPEVETQYF. The CDR3 DNA follows: TGTGCCAGCAGTTCGCCGGGACAGGGACCTCCAGAAGTGGAGACCCAGTACTTC.

The chain is built from TRBV6-5 and TRBJ2-7, with 11 bases identical to TRBD2. The CDR3 sequence is 16 residues long. Germline CDR1 is MNHEY and CDR2 is SVGAGI. V was clipped by 4 bases and J by 0 bases; unmatched bases: 5. The CDR3 sequence: CASSWLAGGRSYEQYF. The CDR3 DNA reads as TGTGCCAGCAGTTGGCTAGCGGGAGGCCGCTCCTACGAGCAGTACTTC.

The gene calls are TRBV27 and TRBJ2-1, with D maybe TRBD1 (5 bases). The CDR3 length is 13 residues. Germline-derived CDR1 and CDR2 are MNHEY and SMNVEV (reference sequence). Trimming stripped 3 bases from V and 7 bases from J, with 10 bases between. The CDR3 DNA reads TGTGCCAGCAGTTTTACCAGGGTAAATGAGCAGTTCTTC. It codes for CASSFTRVNEQFF.

The J gene is TRBJ1-5, the V gene TRBV9, with unresolved D. The ends were cut back, 4 bases at V and 0 bases at J, with 5 bases in the middle. Per the germline V gene, CDR1 is SGDLS and CDR2 is YYNGEE. The CDR3 consists of 13 residues. The DNA for the CDR3 is TGTGCCAGCAGCCCAAATAGCAATCAGCCCCAGCATTTT. This translates into CASSPNSNQPQHF.

The chain links TRBV28 to TRBJ1-2; tentative D call: TRBD1 (5 bases). This CDR3 is built from 15 residues. Germline values: CDR1 MDHEN, CDR2 SYDVKM. Trimming took off 5 bases at V and 6 bases at J, with 19 bases between the two ends. The CDR3 region has the DNA TGTGCCAGCAGTCCGGGTAGCGGGGCCGGGCATGGCTACACCTTC. Encoded protein: CASSPGSGAGHGYTF.

V usage is TRBV28 and J usage is TRBJ2-7, with TRBD1 matching over 10 bases. V trimming: 8 bases; J trimming: 7 bases; junction bases outside the gene matches: 20. CDR3 length: 17 residues. The germline gives CDR1 MDHEN, CDR2 SYDVKM. CDR3 region: CASLFSAGRQGAKEQYF. The CDR3 DNA reads as TGTGCCAGCCTATTTTCAGCCGGGAGACAGGGGGCGAAGGAGCAGTACTTC. The variable domain in full, with the rest retrieved from reference TRBV28 and TRBJ2-7, is DVKVTQSSRYLVKRTGEKVFLECVQDMDHENMFWYRQDPGLGLRLIYFSYDVKMKEKGDIPEGYSVSREKKERFSLILESASTNQTSMYLCASLFSAGRQGAKEQYFGPGTRLTVT.

This chain joins TRBV6-4 and TRBJ2-2; a possible D gene is TRBD1 (6 bases). The CDR3 spans 15 residues. Trimming left V 4 bases short and J 6 bases short, with 15 bases between. Germline V lookup: CDR1 MRHNA, CDR2 SNTAGT. The CDR3 sequence is CASSVTGLAAGELFF. CDR3 nucleotides: TGTGCCAGCAGTGTTACAGGGTTGGCAGCCGGGGAGCTGTTTTTT.

V usage is TRBV30 and J usage is TRBJ1-4; D may be TRBD1 (5 bases). CDR1 GTSNPN and CDR2 SVGIG come from the germline V gene (reference sequence). This CDR3 region has 16 residues. Trimming left V 0 bases short and J 5 bases short, with 16 bases between. The CDR3, as DNA: TGTGCCTGGAGTGTGAACTGGGGGACTGAGAATGAAAAACTGTTTTTT. Translation gives CAWSVNWGTENEKLFF.

The genes are TRBV4-2 and TRBJ1-5; D is undetermined. The V end was cut by 0 bases, the J end by 3 bases, with 9 bases between. The CDR3 is made up of 15 amino acids. Germline CDR1 and CDR2: LGHNA and YNFKEQ. CDR3 protein: CASSQEAATNQPQHF. The CDR3 bases are TGTGCCAGCAGCCAAGAGGCGGCAACCAATCAGCCCCAGCATTTT.

This clone was found once. This chain uses TRBV7-3 with TRBJ2-7, with D possibly being TRBD2 (6 bases). The CDR3 sequence is 15 residues long. The germline V and J ends were trimmed by 2 bases and 0 bases, with 11 bases remaining between them. In germline, CDR1 is SGHTA, CDR2 FQGTGA. The DNA for the CDR3 is TGTGCCAGCAGCTTAGGTGGCGGGGCCTCCTACGAGCAGTACTTC. Residues: CASSLGGGASYEQYF. The entire variable domain, with the rest obtained from reference TRBV7-3 and TRBJ2-7, is as follows: GAGVSQTPSNKVTEKGKYVELRCDPISGHTALYWYRQSLGQGPEFLIYFQGTGAADDSGLPNDRFFAVRPEGSVSTLKIQRTERGDSAVYLCASSLGGGASYEQYFGPGTRLTVT.

The chain links TRBV5-1 to TRBJ1-2; D is perhaps TRBD1 (6 bases). V lost 3 bases to trimming and J lost 7 bases, with 10 bases between them. Germline CDR1 reads SGHRS; CDR2 reads YFSETQ. This CDR3 spans 12 amino acids. In DNA, the CDR3 is TGCGCCAGCAGCTCGGACAGATCTGGCTACACCTTC. Amino acid sequence: CASSSDRSGYTF. The full variable domain, rest sourced from reference TRBV5-1 and TRBJ1-2, is KAGVTQTPRYLIKTRGQQVTLSCSPISGHRSVSWYQQTPGQGLQFLFEYFSETQRNKGNFPGRFSGRQFSNSRSEMNVSTLELGDSALYLCASSSDRSGYTFGSGTRLTVV.

The chain carries TRBV19 and TRBJ2-5; TRBD2 might be the D (5 bases). The CDR3 length is 15 residues. The V gene lost 3 bases and the J gene lost 4 bases, with 15 bases spanning the gap. Germline CDR1 is LNHDA and CDR2 is SQIVND (reference sequence). The CDR3 DNA reads TGTGCCAGTAGTATTATAGAGGGAGCACCAGAGACCCAGTACTTC. Its protein is CASSIIEGAPETQYF.

This chain connects TRBV28 to TRBJ1-2; a weak D match, TRBD1 (5 bases). Trimming removed 5 bases at V and 2 bases at J, with 12 bases between. There are 14 residues in the CDR3. Germline V gene sequence: CDR1 MDHEN, CDR2 SYDVKM. The CDR3 DNA follows: TGTGCCAGCAGTCTCGGGGCGGGGAACTATGGCTACACCTTC. It codes for CASSLGAGNYGYTF.

The chain links TRBV6-5 to TRBJ2-5, with D maybe TRBD2 (5 bases). Trimming removed 2 bases at V and 5 bases at J, with 12 bases between. The CDR3 spans 14 residues. Looked up from germline, CDR1 is MNHEY and CDR2 is SVGAGI. This CDR3 is CASSYVDPGETQYF. In DNA form, the CDR3 reads TGTGCCAGCAGTTACGTTGACCCGGGGGAGACCCAGTACTTC.

The gene calls are TRBV9 and TRBJ2-1; the D is unclear. V dropped 4 bases and J dropped 3 bases, with 14 bases sitting between them. Germline V lookup: CDR1 SGDLS, CDR2 YYNGEE. The CDR3 runs 15 residues. As DNA, the CDR3 is TGTGCCAGCAGCCCTAGTCAGTGGGTCTACAATGAGCAGTTCTTC. The encoded protein is CASSPSQWVYNEQFF.

The rearrangement uses TRBV28 and TRBJ2-7, with D perhaps matching TRBD2 (5 bases). V lost 7 bases to trimming and J lost 6 bases, with 16 bases between them. Looked up from germline, CDR1 is MDHEN and CDR2 is SYDVKM. The CDR3 spans 13 residues. CDR3 protein: CASNTAVPLEQYF. The CDR3 DNA sequence: TGTGCCAGCAATACAGCGGTCCCCCTCGAGCAGTACTTC.

The chain carries TRBV10-3 and TRBJ2-7; weak D call: TRBD1 (5 bases). Germline loops: CDR1 ENHRY, CDR2 SYGVKD. The CDR3 extends over 13 amino acids. Trimming shortened V by 7 bases and J by 1 base, and 11 bases separated the two germline ends. The chain's CDR3 is CAIKQARSYEQYF. CDR3 DNA: TGTGCCATCAAACAGGCGAGGTCCTACGAGCAGTACTTC.

V and J are TRBV5-1 and TRBJ2-1; D remains ambiguous. This CDR3 contains 14 residues. V was trimmed by 0 bases and J by 5 bases, leaving 9 bases between them. The germline gives CDR1 SGHRS, CDR2 YFSETQ. The CDR3 region is CASSLEPLDNEQFF. CDR3 nucleotide sequence: TGCGCCAGCAGCTTGGAGCCTTTAGACAATGAGCAGTTCTTC.

The rearrangement links TRBV6-5 to TRBJ2-1, with D unresolved. CDR3 length: 16 amino acids. Germline V gene data show CDR1 as MNHEY and CDR2 as SVGAGI. Trimming stripped 0 bases from V and 5 bases from J, with 14 bases between. The CDR3 reads CASSYSGQVNHNEQFF. CDR3 sequence (DNA): TGTGCCAGCAGTTACTCCGGCCAGGTGAACCACAATGAGCAGTTCTTC.

CDR3 DNA: TGTGCCAGCTCCGGGACAGGGAACACCGGGGAGCTGTTTTTT. This encodes CASSGTGNTGELFF. This chain uses TRBV18 with TRBJ2-2; 8 bases line up with TRBD1. Trimming at V came to 6 bases and at J to 1 base, leaving 1 base not matched to a gene. The CDR3 runs to 14 residues. Germline V CDR1 and CDR2: KGHSH, LQKENI.

The chain combines TRBV28 with TRBJ2-7; tentatively, D is TRBD2 (5 bases). V dropped 6 bases and J dropped 3 bases, with 12 bases sitting between them. The CDR3 runs to 13 residues. Germline CDR1 MDHEN, CDR2 SYDVKM. CDR3 protein: CASRPGLIYEQYF. CDR3 coding DNA: TGTGCCAGCAGACCCGGACTGATCTACGAGCAGTACTTC.

The chain recombines TRBV19 with TRBJ1-1, with D possibly being TRBD1 (6 bases). Trimming stripped 4 bases from V and 1 base from J, with 10 bases between. The CDR3 runs to 14 residues. CDR1 is LNHDA and CDR2 is SQIVND in the germline V gene (reference sequence). The CDR3 coding sequence is TGTGCCAGTAGTAAGGGACAAGGGAACACTGAAGCTTTCTTT. Its translation is CASSKGQGNTEAFF. Supplemented by reference TRBV19 and TRBJ1-1, the full variable domain reads DGGITQSPKYLFRKEGQNVTLSCEQNLNHDAMYWYRQDPGQGLRLIYYSQIVNDFQKGDIAEGYSVSREKKESFPLTVTSAQKNPTAFYLCASSKGQGNTEAFFGQGTRLTVV.

This clone was found once. The rearrangement joins TRBV7-8 to TRBJ2-7; 7 nucleotides line up with TRBD2. The CDR3 spans 14 residues. The germline V gene has CDR1 SGHVS and CDR2 FQNEAQ. With 5 bases clipped from V and 4 bases from J, the junction kept 8 bases outside the gene matches. Here the CDR3 DNA reads TGTGCCAGCAGCCGCGCGGCGGGGGATTACGAGCAGTACTTC. It specifies CASSRAAGDYEQYF.

V usage is TRBV19 and J usage is TRBJ2-7; D might be TRBD2 (5 bases). Germline V CDR1 and CDR2: LNHDA, SQIVND (reference sequence). The CDR3 has 13 amino acids. V dropped 3 bases and J dropped 2 bases, with 8 bases sitting between them. The CDR3 spells CASSIPGAYEQYF. The CDR3 DNA sequence: TGTGCCAGTAGTATCCCCGGGGCCTACGAGCAGTACTTC.

The V gene is TRBV13, the J gene TRBJ1-2; TRBD1 aligns across 9 bases. This CDR3 region has 17 residues. V dropped 0 bases and J dropped 7; count of bases not matched to a gene: 12. Germline V CDR1 and CDR2: PRHDT, FYEKMQ (reference sequence). The CDR3 region is CASSLGLMGTGLGGYTF. CDR3 sequence (DNA): TGTGCCAGCAGCTTAGGCCTAATGGGGACAGGGCTGGGTGGCTACACCTTC.

The chain combines TRBV7-3 with TRBJ2-7; D remains unclear. The CDR3 is 14 amino acids. V was clipped by 0 bases and J by 6 bases, with 12 bases between them. Germline-derived CDR1 and CDR2 are SGHTA and FQGTGA. As DNA, the CDR3 is TGTGCCAGCAGCTTAACACCGGCGGTGGGCGAGCAGTACTTC. It translates to CASSLTPAVGEQYF.

The chain combines TRBV27 with TRBJ2-7; TRBD2 agrees at 8 bases. The CDR3 loop spans 12 amino acids. V gave up 2 bases and J gave up 6 bases; unmatched junction bases: 0. The germline gives CDR1 MNHEY, CDR2 SMNVEV (reference sequence). The CDR3 sequence is CASSLRGGEQYF. In nucleotides, the CDR3 is TGTGCCAGCAGTTTACGGGGGGGCGAGCAGTACTTC.

The chain carries TRBV5-1 and TRBJ1-1; tentatively, D is TRBD1 (5 bases). Trimming pared 2 bases from V and 5 bases from J, leaving 13 bases between. The V gene's germline CDR1 is SGHRS and CDR2 YFSETQ. CDR3 size: 14 residues. For the CDR3, the DNA is TGCGCCAGCAGCTTAAGCAGGGCGTCGACTGAAGCTTTCTTT. This sequence encodes CASSLSRASTEAFF. The whole variable domain, filled in from reference TRBV5-1 and TRBJ1-1, reads KAGVTQTPRYLIKTRGQQVTLSCSPISGHRSVSWYQQTPGQGLQFLFEYFSETQRNKGNFPGRFSGRQFSNSRSEMNVSTLELGDSALYLCASSLSRASTEAFFGQGTRLTVV.

J is TRBJ1-1 and V is TRBV5-4; D call uncertain. Germline CDR1 reads SGHNT; CDR2 reads YYREEE (reference sequence). Deletions cut 0 bases from V and 1 base from J, with 13 bases between. This CDR3 region has 16 residues. This chain's CDR3 is CASSLAPRLRNTEAFF. In DNA form, the CDR3 reads TGTGCCAGCAGCTTGGCTCCGCGGTTAAGGAACACTGAAGCTTTCTTT.